This entry lists 21 T cell receptor beta chains sequenced from one sample in a study of blood T cells in healthy people across ages. Sample-barcoded 5' priming and a J-beta primer mix drove a second PCR of roughly 6 to 12 cycles. From the 5' RACE reads, TCRdb called clonotypes with MiXCR, one entry per CDR3 protein. The repertoire holds about 970,000 distinct CDR3 sequences, with just over 50% as singletons. The specimen sequenced was blood. The receptors derive from a woman aged 60-75 years in good health.

The V and J genes are TRBV7-2 and TRBJ2-7, with 14 positions matching TRBD2. In germline, CDR1 is SGHTA, CDR2 FQGNSA. J was trimmed by 12 bases and V by 3 bases; bases with no gene match: 4. The CDR3 covers 13 residues. The CDR3 is CASSFGTSGGGYF. CDR3 nucleotide sequence: TGTGCCAGCAGCTTTGGGACTAGCGGGGGCGGGTACTTC.

In its sample, this clonotype was seen a few times. V usage is TRBV7-9 and J usage is TRBJ2-3; 7 nucleotides align to TRBD2. V lost 6 bases, J lost 3 bases, and 9 bases stayed unmatched. The germline V gene has CDR1 SEHNR and CDR2 FQNEAQ (reference sequence). The CDR3 totals 15 residues. The CDR3 nucleotides read TGTGCCAGCAGAAAGGGCGGGAGTCGAACAGATACGCAGTATTTT. Protein: CASRKGGSRTDTQYF.

V and J are TRBV18 and TRBJ2-1, with TRBD1 matching over 7 bases. With 4 bases clipped from V and 3 bases from J, the junction kept 12 bases outside the gene matches. This CDR3 is built from 17 residues. Germline V lookup: CDR1 KGHSH, CDR2 LQKENI. The CDR3 DNA sequence: TGTGCCAGCTCACTCACCCAACTTGACAGGGACTACAATGAGCAGTTCTTC. This translates into CASSLTQLDRDYNEQFF.

This clonotype was recorded at least ten times. The rearrangement links TRBV3-1 to TRBJ2-3; D might be TRBD2 (5 bases). CDR1 and CDR2 (germline): LGHDT, YNNKEL (reference sequence). Trimming cost V 7 bases and J 3 bases, with 8 bases left between them. This CDR3 region has 12 residues. DNA for the CDR3: TGTGCCAGCACCCGAGGGACAGATACGCAGTATTTT. Protein product: CASTRGTDTQYF.

CDR3 sequence reads: CASSQDLGGRSLGTDTQYF. The CDR3 nucleotides are TGTGCCAGCAGCCAAGATCTGGGCGGGAGGAGTTTGGGCACAGATACGCAGTATTTT. J is TRBJ2-3 and V is TRBV4-2; 8 bases agree with TRBD2. This CDR3 is 19 amino acids long. V lost 0 bases and J lost 1; bases outside the gene matches: 12. The germline CDR1 and CDR2 sequences are LGHNA and YNFKEQ.

The chain recombines TRBV9 with TRBJ2-3, with D perhaps TRBD2 (5 bases). This CDR3 region has 15 residues. CDR1 and CDR2 from the germline V gene are SGDLS and YYNGEE. The germline V and J ends were trimmed by 5 bases and 3 bases, with 16 bases remaining between them. CDR3 region: CASRESGSPTDTQYF. Here the CDR3 DNA reads TGTGCCAGCAGAGAATCGGGGTCCCCGACAGATACGCAGTATTTT.

J is TRBJ1-2 and V is TRBV6-2 or TRBV6-3; D might be TRBD1 (6 bases). The CDR3 sequence is 14 residues long. Germline loops: CDR1 MNHEY, CDR2 SVGEGT. V lost 8 bases, J lost 6 bases, and 19 bases lay in between. CDR3 sequence: CASAPGHWGNGYTF. The CDR3 DNA reads as TGTGCCAGCGCCCCGGGACACTGGGGGAATGGCTACACCTTC.

This chain uses TRBV2 with TRBJ1-2; D might be TRBD1 (5 bases). Trimming cost V 5 bases and J 0 bases, with 16 bases left between them. CDR1 is SNHLY, CDR2 FYNNEI, per germline. The CDR3 length is 16 residues. This chain's CDR3 is CASSQKGTATNYGYTF. The DNA of the CDR3 is TGTGCCAGCAGTCAAAAAGGGACGGCGACTAACTATGGCTACACCTTC. Using reference TRBV2 and TRBJ1-2 for the parts outside the CDR3, the full variable domain is EPEVTQTPSHQVTQMGQEVILRCVPISNHLYFYWYRQILGQKVEFLVSFYNNEISEKSEIFDDQFSVERPDGSNFTLKIRSTKLEDSAMYFCASSQKGTATNYGYTFGSGTRLTVV.

V usage is TRBV4-3 and J usage is TRBJ2-5; no definite D call. The last part of the DNA fits TRBJ2-7 better; the J call may be wrong. The CDR3 is 15 residues long. Germline V gives CDR1 LGHNA, CDR2 YSLEER. The CDR3 nucleotides are TGCGCCAGCAGCCAAGGAATCGGAGACTCTACCGAGCAGTACTTC. This codes for CASSQGIGDSTEQYF.

As concerns this clonotype: The junction does not match germline at one end; this may be a read error. CDR3: CVSSYHGRKGGEQYF. The DNA for the CDR3 is TGTGTCAGCAGTTACCACGGGAGAAAAGGGGGAGAGCAGTACTTC. This chain links TRBV6-5 with TRBJ2-7; tentatively, D is TRBD1 or TRBD2 (6 bases each). The CDR3 is 15 amino acids. The germline CDR1 and CDR2 sequences are MNHEY and SVGAGI.

The rearrangement joins TRBV21-1 to TRBJ2-7. TRBV21-1 is noted as a pseudogene. This CDR3 has 11 residues. The CDR3 DNA reads as TGTGCCGGCAGCATCAATTACGAGCAGTACTTC. Protein product: CAGSINYEQYF.

The J gene is TRBJ2-3, the V gene TRBV11-2; 8 bases fit TRBD1. CDR3 length: 20 residues. Looked up from germline, CDR1 is SGHAT and CDR2 is FQNNGV. The ends lost 4 bases at V and 2 bases at J; junction bases unmatched: 20. The CDR3 coding sequence is TGTGCCAGCAGCTCAAGGACAGGGTGGTGGATTGGGCCCCTCACAGATACGCAGTATTTT. Translating gives CASSSRTGWWIGPLTDTQYF.

V and J are TRBV9 and TRBJ1-2; TRBD1 matches 7 bases. This CDR3 has 14 amino acids. Germline V gene lookup returns CDR1 SGDLS and CDR2 YYNGEE. The junction had 6 bases not matched to a gene; V was cut back by 6 bases and J by 1 base. Here the CDR3 reads CASTFTGDNYGYTF. CDR3 DNA: TGTGCCAGCACCTTTACAGGGGATAACTATGGCTACACCTTC.

This clonotype was seen a handful of times. V and J are TRBV10-3 and TRBJ2-3, with 13 bases fitting TRBD2. Per the germline V gene, CDR1 is ENHRY and CDR2 is SYGVKD. This CDR3 is 14 amino acids long. V trimming: 10 bases; J trimming: 4 bases; junction bases outside the gene matches: 5. The CDR3 region is CASGTSGKADTQYF. The CDR3 nucleotides are TGTGCCAGTGGGACTAGCGGGAAGGCAGATACGCAGTATTTT.

This clonotype was detected only once. The chain's CDR3 is CASSLTARNSPLHF. The CDR3 bases are TGTGCCAGCAGTTTAACGGCCCGAAATTCACCCCTCCACTTT. The chain links TRBV28 to TRBJ1-6; D call uncertain. Trimming shortened V by 2 bases and J by 7 bases, and 9 bases separated the two germline ends. This CDR3 contains 14 residues. Germline CDR1 reads MDHEN; CDR2 reads SYDVKM. Full variable domain (remainder filled in from reference TRBV28 and TRBJ1-6): DVKVTQSSRYLVKRTGEKVFLECVQDMDHENMFWYRQDPGLGLRLIYFSYDVKMKEKGDIPEGYSVSREKKERFSLILESASTNQTSMYLCASSLTARNSPLHFGNGTRLTVT.

The chain couples TRBV7-2 to TRBJ2-3; 10 nucleotides match TRBD2. Looked up from germline, CDR1 is SGHTA and CDR2 is FQGNSA. V shed 4 bases, J shed 0 bases, and the junction held 16 bases outside the gene matches. The CDR3 totals 20 residues. The CDR3 spells CASSSRGLANYQPSTDTQYF. CDR3 nucleotides: TGTGCCAGCAGCTCGCGGGGACTAGCGAACTACCAGCCTAGCACAGATACGCAGTATTTT.

The CDR3, as DNA: TGTGCCACTTTAGCGGGAGCTATGAAGACCCAGTACTTC. Protein product: CATLAGAMKTQYF. This sequence joins TRBV28 and TRBJ2-5, with 9 bases that match TRBD2. There are 13 residues in the CDR3. The germline CDR1 and CDR2 sequences are MDHEN and SYDVKM. J lost 6 bases, V lost 10 bases, and 9 bases had no gene match.

V is TRBV6-5 and J is TRBJ2-7, with TRBD1 identical over 10 bases. Germline assignment: CDR1 MNHEY and CDR2 SVGAGI. J gave up 6 bases and V 6 bases, and 8 bases lay outside the gene matches. The CDR3 is made up of 14 amino acids. In DNA form, the CDR3 reads TGTGCCAGCAGCCCCGGGACAGGGGTCTCCGAGCAGTACTTC. Its protein is CASSPGTGVSEQYF.

CDR3 nucleotide sequence: TGCAGCGCTTCCGGGACAGGGGGCACCTACACCTTC. It yields the protein CSASGTGGTYTF. The chain combines TRBV29-1 with TRBJ1-2; TRBD1 matches 12 bases. Losses at the gene ends were 7 bases for V and 10 bases for J; bases not matched to a gene: 7. The CDR3 extends over 12 amino acids. Germline V gives CDR1 SQVTM, CDR2 ANQGSEA.

The chain employs TRBV7-2 and TRBJ2-1; TRBD2 matches at 8 bases. The CDR3 length is 15 residues. Germline CDR1 is SGHTA and CDR2 is FQGNSA. V shed 4 bases and J 2 bases; nucleotides not matched to a gene: 4. CDR3 coding DNA: TGTGCCAGCAGCTGCAGCGGGGGCCCCTACAATGAGCAGTTCTTC. Amino acid sequence: CASSCSGGPYNEQFF.

The chain has TRBV5-1 and TRBJ2-3; D remains unclear. This CDR3 region has 12 residues. CDR1 SGHRS and CDR2 YFSETQ come from the germline V gene. V shed 4 bases and J shed 4 bases, with 7 bases lying between them. This CDR3 is CASSAPSDTQYF. CDR3 coding DNA: TGCGCCAGCAGCGCTCCATCAGATACGCAGTATTTT. The entire variable domain, with the rest obtained from reference TRBV5-1 and TRBJ2-3, is as follows: KAGVTQTPRYLIKTRGQQVTLSCSPISGHRSVSWYQQTPGQGLQFLFEYFSETQRNKGNFPGRFSGRQFSNSRSEMNVSTLELGDSALYLCASSAPSDTQYFGPGTRLTVL.